The 19 T cell receptor beta chains listed next were all sequenced from one sample in a study of T-cell reconstitution after alpha-beta-depleted transplantation in children. The TCRbeta library was prepared with unique molecular identifiers. TCRdb independently ran MiXCR on the PCR reads; one entry per CDR3 protein. This sample has hundreds of thousands of distinct CDR3 sequences, with approximately 22% found just once. Sample: PBMCs, mostly from graft donor cells, taken 360 days after TCRalphabeta/CD19-depleted stem cell transplant. These receptors were obtained from a boy less than two years old who had a stem cell transplant for acute myeloid leukemia, so the T cells may come from the graft donor.

This clonotype was recorded many times. CDR3 sequence (DNA): TGTGCCAGCAGCGTAGTGGTTCGGACACCCGGCTACACCTTC. Encoded protein: CASSVVVRTPGYTF. This chain links TRBV9 with TRBJ1-2; D is possibly TRBD1 (5 bases). The CDR3 has 14 amino acids. Germline V gene lookup returns CDR1 SGDLS and CDR2 YYNGEE. V gave up 0 bases and J gave up 8 bases, with 14 bases separating them.

This clonotype was counted between two and nine times. The chain recombines TRBV13 with TRBJ1-6; D remains ambiguous. Trimming took off 4 bases at V and 7 bases at J, with 8 bases between the two ends. Germline CDR1 PRHDT, CDR2 FYEKMQ (reference sequence). This CDR3 is built from 13 residues. CDR3 sequence (DNA): TGTGCCAGCAGCTCGGACGCGAATTCACCCCTCCACTTT. It specifies CASSSDANSPLHF.

The chain employs TRBV6-2 or TRBV6-3 and TRBJ2-1, with 9 nucleotides matching TRBD1. Germline values: CDR1 MNHEY, CDR2 SVGEGT. V trimming: 4 bases; J trimming: 4 bases; junction bases outside the gene matches: 8. There are 16 residues in the CDR3. The CDR3 is CASSFLTGQGYNEQFF. The CDR3, as DNA: TGTGCCAGCAGTTTCCTTACGGGACAGGGTTACAATGAGCAGTTCTTC.

DNA for the CDR3: TGTGCCAGCAGTAAGGCACAGGGGCACAATTCACCCCTCCACTTT. This codes for CASSKAQGHNSPLHF. The chain combines TRBV6-5 with TRBJ1-6; 7 bases are a match to TRBD1. Germline trimming cut 5 bases from V and 7 bases from J; bases unmatched to any gene: 8. The germline V gene has CDR1 MNHEY and CDR2 SVGAGI. This CDR3 contains 15 residues.

The sample holds a few counts of this clonotype. The chain has TRBV5-1 and TRBJ2-1, with 7 bases that match TRBD2. Per the germline V gene, CDR1 is SGHRS and CDR2 is YFSETQ. The CDR3 loop spans 17 amino acids. V trimming: 3 bases; J trimming: 2 bases; junction bases outside the gene matches: 11. CDR3 DNA: TGCGCCAGCAGCTCCCCCGGGGGTGGGGGGGCCTACAATGAGCAGTTCTTC. Residues: CASSSPGGGGAYNEQFF.

J is TRBJ2-1 and V is TRBV20-1; unclear D gene. The germline V gene has CDR1 DFQATT and CDR2 SNEGSKA (reference sequence). V shed 6 bases and J shed 0 bases, with 9 bases lying between them. The CDR3 is 13 amino acids. The CDR3 sequence: CSAFKSSYNEQFF. The DNA for the CDR3 is TGCAGTGCCTTCAAGAGCTCCTACAATGAGCAGTTCTTC.

The table lists this clonotype with a few counts. This rearrangement joins TRBV5-6 to TRBJ2-1; D possibly uses TRBD1 or TRBD2 (5 bases each). CDR1 SGHDT and CDR2 YYEEEE come from the germline V gene. The CDR3 contains 14 residues. V was shortened by 4 bases and J by 10 bases, with 18 bases between the two germline ends. The CDR3 region is CASSAGTPWGEQFF. The CDR3 DNA is TGTGCCAGCAGCGCCGGGACGCCCTGGGGGGAGCAGTTCTTC.

This clonotype was counted between two and nine times. CDR3 sequence reads: CASSSQRSRMYF. CDR3 bases: TGTGCCAGCAGCTCCCAAAGGTCTAGAATGTACTTC. V and J are TRBV13 and TRBJ2-7, with D uncertain. Germline lookup yields CDR1 PRHDT and CDR2 FYEKMQ (reference sequence). V was clipped by 4 bases and J by 12 bases, with 16 bases between them. The CDR3 covers 12 residues.

This chain uses TRBV20-1 with TRBJ2-7; 8 nucleotides match TRBD1. Germline loops: CDR1 DFQATT, CDR2 SNEGSKA (reference sequence). This CDR3 contains 15 residues. V was clipped by 0 bases and J by 1 base; unmatched bases: 5. DNA for the CDR3: TGCAGTGCTAGAGATCTGCGACAGGGGTCCTACGAGCAGTACTTC. Translating gives CSARDLRQGSYEQYF.

V and J are TRBV20-1 and TRBJ1-5; tentative D call: TRBD1 (5 bases). The CDR3 length is 20 residues. V lost 2 bases to trimming and J lost 4 bases, with 30 bases between them. The germline CDR1 and CDR2 sequences are DFQATT and SNEGSKA (reference sequence). In DNA form, the CDR3 reads TGCAGTGCTAGACCGCCGCTCGGGCAGGGAGCCCCCATGACGAATCAGCCCCAGCATTTT. It is translated as CSARPPLGQGAPMTNQPQHF.

This clonotype has a handful of counts. This chain connects TRBV20-1 to TRBJ2-2; 9 nucleotides match TRBD1. Per germline, CDR1 DFQATT and CDR2 SNEGSKA (reference sequence). The CDR3 has 15 amino acids. The V gene end was trimmed by 1 base and the J gene end by 1 base; junction bases not matched to a gene: 1. The CDR3 DNA follows: TGCAGTGCTAGAGCGGGACAGGGGAACACCGGGGAGCTGTTTTTT. Its protein product is CSARAGQGNTGELFF.

This clonotype was observed a few times. The chain carries TRBV7-2 and TRBJ2-1, with 10 bases fitting TRBD2. There are 15 residues in the CDR3. V was clipped by 1 base and J by 5 bases; unmatched bases: 2. CDR1 is SGHTA, CDR2 FQGNSA, per germline. The CDR3 DNA is TGTGCCAGCAGCTTAGAAGCGGGGGGGCACAATGAGCAGTTCTTC. Translating gives CASSLEAGGHNEQFF.

This clonotype was counted only a few times. The rearrangement links TRBV10-3 to TRBJ2-2; D remains unclear. The V gene lost 11 bases and the J gene lost 5 bases, with 12 bases spanning the gap. The CDR3 spans 12 residues. CDR1 ENHRY and CDR2 SYGVKD come from the germline V gene. The CDR3 DNA follows: TGTGCCTCCGGCCGGGTGACCGGGGAGCTGTTTTTT. Translated: CASGRVTGELFF.

This chain links TRBV20-1 with TRBJ2-3; D ambiguous. Germline values: CDR1 DFQATT, CDR2 SNEGSKA (reference sequence). This CDR3 is 15 amino acids long. The V end was cut by 6 bases, the J end by 5 bases, with 21 bases between. The CDR3 region is CSADRTYLGEDTQYF. The CDR3 DNA is TGCAGTGCCGACCGAACCTACTTGGGCGAAGATACGCAGTATTTT.

The chain has TRBV7-2 and TRBJ2-7; 9 bases are a match to TRBD2. Trimming removed 5 bases from V and 3 bases from J; junction bases left unmatched: 8. This CDR3 has 15 residues. Germline loops: CDR1 SGHTA, CDR2 FQGNSA. Written as DNA, the CDR3 is TGTGCCAGCAGCCGGAATAGCGGGGGCCTCTACGAGCAGTACTTC. Amino acids: CASSRNSGGLYEQYF.

This clonotype was seen more than once but under ten times. The chain joins TRBV20-1 to TRBJ2-4; 10 bases are shared with TRBD2. The ends lost 2 bases at V and 2 bases at J; junction bases unmatched: 6. CDR3 length equals 16 residues. Germline V lookup: CDR1 DFQATT, CDR2 SNEGSKA (reference sequence). The CDR3 sequence is CSARTRLAGTKNIQYF. In DNA, the CDR3 is TGCAGTGCTAGAACCCGACTAGCGGGTACCAAAAACATTCAGTACTTC.

This clonotype has just a few counts. This chain joins TRBV29-1 and TRBJ1-2; 7 nucleotides match TRBD1. CDR3 size: 15 residues. V trimming: 0 bases; J trimming: 4 bases; junction bases outside the gene matches: 8. From germline, CDR1 is SQVTM and CDR2 ANQGSEA. The CDR3 spells CSVEDPGGRFYGYTF. The CDR3 DNA follows: TGCAGCGTTGAAGATCCAGGGGGTCGCTTCTATGGCTACACCTTC.

The chain has TRBV27 and TRBJ2-1; D is unclear. In germline, CDR1 is MNHEY, CDR2 SMNVEV (reference sequence). Trimming took 0 bases from V and 0 from J, leaving 6 bases between them. CDR3 length: 15 amino acids. CDR3 DNA: TGTGCCAGCAGTTTATCGCAAAGCTCCTACAATGAGCAGTTCTTC. Translating gives CASSLSQSSYNEQFF.

The chain has TRBV20-1 and TRBJ2-5; 9 bases agree with TRBD1. Trimming cost V 6 bases and J 5 bases; bases outside gene matches: 7. Germline V lookup: CDR1 DFQATT, CDR2 SNEGSKA (reference sequence). This CDR3 region has 13 residues. CDR3 sequence: CSAEYRGRETQYF. The CDR3 nucleotides read TGCAGTGCGGAATACAGGGGGCGGGAGACCCAGTACTTC.